This T cell receptor (beta chain) was identified in a study of PD-1 blockade in classical Hodgkin lymphoma (dated by TCRdb to 2020 to 2022). Notes on the research overall: Nivolumab dosing was 3 mg/kg intravenously every 2 weeks, continuing until either disease progression or unacceptable toxicity. The study used TCR beta sequencing and CyTOF to define a peripheral blood immune signature of response to PD-1 blockade in classical Hodgkin lymphoma. Summary of the overall study and its limitations: Patients starting nivolumab less than 1 year after ASCT had lower diversity and were excluded from later analyses to avoid confounding by immune reconstitution. By C4D1, a significant rise was seen in CD4+ TCR diversity but not in CD8+ TCR diversity (p=0.0027 vs p=0.16), and the rise was most apparent among complete responders (p=0.02). The study was limited to a single clinical trial cohort, and causes of repertoire differences, possibly disease activity or prior therapy, remained undefined. Among trial patients, those achieving complete response had baseline diversity similar to that of newly diagnosed patients, while diversity was significantly lower in partial responders and progressors. Newly diagnosed patients were reported to have lower baseline TCR diversity than healthy donors, and relapsed/refractory patients were reported to have lower baseline TCR diversity still.

The time point label, read with the paper, signifies: cycle 2 day 1 (C2D1) of nivolumab. All trial patients had relapsed after autologous stem cell transplantation, with cohorts A, B and C differing in prior brentuximab vedotin exposure. A total of around 59 patients with relapsed/refractory classical Hodgkin lymphoma made up the trial cohort, and each patient's best overall response was complete response, partial response or progressive disease. In the multi-cohort phase II CheckMate 205 trial, trial patients received single-agent nivolumab. Best overall response was determined by an independent review committee according to the 2007 International Working Group response criteria. Trial PBMCs were collected just before the start of nivolumab (C1D1) and during therapy at cycle 2 day 1 and cycle 4 day 1. Peripheral blood was collected in 8 mL Vacutainer Cell Preparation Tubes, from which PBMCs were isolated by centrifugation and then cryopreserved.

As regards this clone: Its target antigen remains unknown. It has no much larger one-base neighbor in the sample; base qualities were not kept.

Trimming at the junction amounts to 4 bases on V and 3 bases on J, and the germline ends lie 15 bases apart. The CDR3, from cysteine to phenylalanine, totals 15 residues. Only the CDR3 DNA is retained, 45 bases long and in frame from the first base. Looking up the germline V gene yields CDR1 LGHNA and CDR2 YNFKEQ. Genomic DNA was extracted with the Qiagen DNeasy kit from unsorted PBMCs and from negatively selected CD4+ and CD8+ fractions. TCR beta CDR3 regions were amplified by immunoSEQ multiplex PCR using primers annealing to V and J segments. A synthetic immune receptor repertoire was used to minimize amplification bias, and any remaining bias was removed computationally after sequencing. The original pipeline was this. Repertoire diversity was quantified as the Shannon entropy index using custom Python scripts. The unsorted, CD4+ and CD8+ repertoires were each analyzed separately, with the exception of combined analyses, where CD4+ and CD8+ sequences were merged in silico. Clonal expansion was defined as a frequency increase of at least 2-fold after treatment compared with C1D1, and clones undetected at baseline were assigned a pseudocount of 0.5. Singleton clones were defined as clones with 0 or 1 copy at C1D1, and non-singleton clones were defined as clones with 2 or more copies. Clones expanded in unsorted samples were assigned a CD4+, CD8+ or unknown annotation through matching of protein sequences in sorted samples from the same patient. Wilcoxon tests on paired samples were used to test diversity changes from C1D1 to C4D1. This immuneACCESS table, as held by TCRdb, lists in-frame sequences with V and J called but not all clones. Of the missing ones, under half trace to an unresolved V gene in checked studies; the others have no known cause. V and J calls and clone size are those listed in that table; D and trimming were worked out from the DNA. The sample table shows about 17,000 clones, and 82% are seen once. The leading ten clones occupy 25% to 35% of the sample.

This sequence originates from a human donor with classical Hodgkin lymphoma. The V gene is TRBV4-2 and the J gene is TRBJ1-1, with the D gene uncertain. Specimen: peripheral blood mononuclear cells (PBMCs), collected before the second cycle of nivolumab. Read as DNA, the sequence is TGTGCCAGCAGCCCCCTGGGTCGGGCGGACACTGAAGCTTTCTTT. Its translation is CASSPLGRADTEAFF.